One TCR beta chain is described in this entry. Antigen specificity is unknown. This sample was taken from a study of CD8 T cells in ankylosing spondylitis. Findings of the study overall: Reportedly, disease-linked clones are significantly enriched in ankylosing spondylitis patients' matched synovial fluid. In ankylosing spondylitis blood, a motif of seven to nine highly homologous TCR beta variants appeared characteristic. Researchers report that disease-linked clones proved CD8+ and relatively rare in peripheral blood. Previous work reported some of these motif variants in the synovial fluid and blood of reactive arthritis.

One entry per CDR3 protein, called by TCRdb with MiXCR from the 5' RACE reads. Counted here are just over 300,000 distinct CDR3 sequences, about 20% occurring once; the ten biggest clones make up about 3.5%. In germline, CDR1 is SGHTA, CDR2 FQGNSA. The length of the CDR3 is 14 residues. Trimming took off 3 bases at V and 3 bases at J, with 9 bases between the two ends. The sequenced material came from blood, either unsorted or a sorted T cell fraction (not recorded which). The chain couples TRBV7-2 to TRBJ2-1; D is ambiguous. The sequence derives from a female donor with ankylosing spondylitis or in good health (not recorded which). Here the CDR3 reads CASSFGAYYNEQFF. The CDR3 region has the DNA TGTGCCAGCAGCTTCGGCGCTTACTACAATGAGCAGTTCTTC.